This entry lists 21 T cell receptor beta chains sequenced from one sample in a study of shared clonotypes between healthy human individuals. Clones were sequenced by immunoSEQ multiplex PCR, and TCRdb holds only the in-frame ones, with some missing. The sample shows roughly 2,500,000 clones, approximately 94% of them seen only once. The sequenced sample was naive CD4+ T cells from PBMCs. Subset: CD45RA+ positively selected. The source of these receptors is a man aged 18 to 29 in good health. Some clones in this sample may be carry-over from other donors' samples.

About this clone itself: Other DNA sequences in the same sample also yield this CDR3. The chain carries TRBV6-1 and TRBJ1-1, with a possible D match to TRBD1 (6 bases). The germline gives CDR1 MNHNS, CDR2 SASEGT. This CDR3 has 13 residues. Trimming pared 5 bases from V and 0 bases from J, leaving 7 bases between. CDR3 protein: CASSRGLNTEAFF. The CDR3 coding sequence is TGTGCCAGCAGTAGGGGGTTGAACACTGAAGCTTTCTTT.

The chain employs TRBV5-4 and TRBJ2-2, with D hard to call. The V gene lost 1 base and the J gene lost 1 base, with 8 bases spanning the gap. Per germline, CDR1 SGHNT and CDR2 YYREEE (reference sequence). The CDR3 has 15 amino acids. The CDR3, as DNA: TGTGCCAGCAGCTTGACCCAGGAGAACACCGGGGAGCTGTTTTTT. Amino acids: CASSLTQENTGELFF.

The gene calls are TRBV28 and TRBJ2-1, with 8 bases lining up with TRBD2. Germline V gene data show CDR1 as MDHEN and CDR2 as SYDVKM. J lost 6 bases, V lost 6 bases, and 7 bases had no gene match. This CDR3 has 14 residues. The CDR3 loop reads CASSPSLAGNEQFF. The CDR3 nucleotides read TGTGCCAGCAGCCCCTCCCTAGCGGGCAATGAGCAGTTCTTC.

The chain joins TRBV11-2 to TRBJ2-3, with 8 positions matching TRBD2. Germline V CDR1 and CDR2: SGHAT, FQNNGV. Germline trimming cut 6 bases from V and 4 bases from J; bases unmatched to any gene: 21. CDR3 size: 19 residues. The chain's CDR3 is CASRSSSGTREWVSDTQYF. The CDR3 DNA reads as TGTGCCAGCAGAAGTTCTTCCGGGACTAGAGAATGGGTGTCAGATACGCAGTATTTT.

The V call is TRBV11-3, the J call TRBJ2-2; TRBD1 matches at 8 bases. The CDR3 has 16 amino acids. Germline CDR1 reads SGHNT; CDR2 reads YENEEA. V shed 5 bases, J shed 6 bases, and the junction held 11 bases outside the gene matches. CDR3 sequence: CASSRGQGLGAGELFF. The CDR3 bases are TGTGCCAGCAGCCGCGGACAGGGCTTGGGCGCCGGGGAGCTGTTTTTT. Drawing the rest from reference TRBV11-3 and TRBJ2-2, the complete variable domain is EAGVVQSPRYKIIEKKQPVAFWCNPISGHNTLYWYLQNLGQGPELLIRYENEEAVDDSQLPKDRFSAERLKGVDSTLKIQPAELGDSAVYLCASSRGQGLGAGELFFGEGSRLTVL.

The chain employs TRBV6-1 and TRBJ2-7, with a weak D call TRBD1 (6 bases). Germline assignment: CDR1 MNHNS and CDR2 SASEGT. V was cut by 4 bases and J by 2 bases, with 9 bases left in between. This CDR3 is built from 13 residues. The DNA of the CDR3 is TGTGCCAGCAGTGCGGACAGAACCTACGAGCAGTACTTC. Protein: CASSADRTYEQYF.

This chain links TRBV19 with TRBJ2-7; TRBD2 matches 11 bases. Germline V gene sequence: CDR1 LNHDA, CDR2 SQIVND (reference sequence). This CDR3 region has 16 residues. Unmatched junction bases numbered 9, after V lost 4 bases and J lost 4 bases. The DNA of the CDR3 is TGTGCCAGTAGTAGTGCTCGGGCTAGCGGGAGGTACGAGCAGTACTTC. As protein: CASSSARASGRYEQYF.

CDR3 in amino acids: CASGLRVTGLRTGELFF. The CDR3 DNA reads as TGTGCCAGCGGGCTCCGCGTAACAGGGCTGCGGACCGGGGAGCTGTTTTTT. The gene calls are TRBV28 and TRBJ2-2, with D possibly being TRBD1 (6 bases). Germline CDR1 reads MDHEN; CDR2 reads SYDVKM. V was pared by 8 bases and J by 5 bases, with 24 bases between. The CDR3 totals 17 residues. The complete variable domain, with remaining parts taken from reference TRBV28 and TRBJ2-2, reads DVKVTQSSRYLVKRTGEKVFLECVQDMDHENMFWYRQDPGLGLRLIYFSYDVKMKEKGDIPEGYSVSREKKERFSLILESASTNQTSMYLCASGLRVTGLRTGELFFGEGSRLTVL.

This clone came up once. The CDR3 loop is CAWRKQRIRRFSNQPQHF. Here the CDR3 DNA reads TGTGCCTGGAGGAAACAGAGGATCAGGAGATTTAGCAATCAGCCCCAGCATTTT. The genes are TRBV30 and TRBJ1-5; D is uncertain. This CDR3 spans 18 amino acids. The V gene lost 3 bases and the J gene lost 0 bases, with 21 bases spanning the gap. Germline-derived CDR1 and CDR2 are GTSNPN and SVGIG (reference sequence).

The V and J genes are TRBV5-1 and TRBJ2-7; TRBD2 is a possible D gene (6 bases). This CDR3 region has 14 residues. CDR1 is SGHRS, CDR2 YFSETQ, per germline. V shed 6 bases and J shed 2 bases, with 15 bases lying between them. Here the CDR3 DNA reads TGCGCCAGCAAGGTGTCAGCGGGTACCTACGAGCAGTACTTC. Protein product: CASKVSAGTYEQYF.

The chain employs TRBV19 and TRBJ2-3, with 8 bases aligning to TRBD1. The CDR3 loop spans 14 amino acids. CDR1 is LNHDA and CDR2 is SQIVND in the germline V gene (reference sequence). V was pared by 10 bases and J by 1 base, with 7 bases of the junction left unmatched. This chain's CDR3 is CATRHRGGTDTQYF. CDR3 coding DNA: TGTGCCACTCGCCACAGGGGGGGCACAGATACGCAGTATTTT. The whole variable domain, remainder taken from reference TRBV19 and TRBJ2-3, is DGGITQSPKYLFRKEGQNVTLSCEQNLNHDAMYWYRQDPGQGLRLIYYSQIVNDFQKGDIAEGYSVSREKKESFPLTVTSAQKNPTAFYLCATRHRGGTDTQYFGPGTRLTVL.

The V and J genes are TRBV5-1 and TRBJ2-7; 7 bases are a match to TRBD2. Per germline, CDR1 SGHRS and CDR2 YFSETQ. V shed 3 bases and J 2 bases; nucleotides not matched to a gene: 8. This CDR3 comprises 15 residues. CDR3: CASSYHRSGAYEQYF. The CDR3 DNA is TGCGCCAGCAGCTACCATCGGAGCGGGGCCTACGAGCAGTACTTC.

The chain is built from TRBV5-8 and TRBJ1-6, with D unclear. Germline values: CDR1 SGHTS, CDR2 YDEGEE. The CDR3 is 12 residues long. Trimming removed 5 bases at V and 7 bases at J, with 7 bases between. This CDR3 is CASRHGNSPLHF. CDR3 coding DNA: TGTGCCAGCAGGCATGGCAATTCACCCCTCCACTTT.

The V gene is TRBV7-2, the J gene TRBJ2-7; D remains unclear. The ends were cut back, 4 bases at V and 2 bases at J, with 6 bases in the middle. There are 12 residues in the CDR3. Looked up from germline, CDR1 is SGHTA and CDR2 is FQGNSA. CDR3 in DNA: TGTGCCAGCAGCTCGCATGCCTACGAGCAGTACTTC. It encodes CASSSHAYEQYF.

J is TRBJ2-7 and V is TRBV6-5, with TRBD1 as a possible D gene (7 bases). CDR1 and CDR2 from the germline V gene are MNHEY and SVGAGI. This CDR3 is built from 13 residues. Deletions cut 6 bases from V and 4 bases from J, with 13 bases between. The CDR3 sequence: CASSRGTAYEQYF. The CDR3 DNA reads as TGTGCCAGCAGCCGGGGGACAGCATACGAGCAGTACTTC.

This sequence joins TRBV7-3 and TRBJ2-3; D ambiguous. The CDR3 runs to 14 residues. Per germline, CDR1 SGHTA and CDR2 FQGTGA. V lost 1 base and J 4 bases, leaving 9 bases between the germline ends. The CDR3 is CASSLMSSPDTQYF. The CDR3 DNA reads as TGTGCCAGCAGCTTAATGTCCAGCCCAGATACGCAGTATTTT.

A single count supports this clone. The chain recombines TRBV28 with TRBJ1-4, with D perhaps TRBD1 (6 bases). This CDR3 has 15 amino acids. The germline V gene has CDR1 MDHEN and CDR2 SYDVKM. V was shortened by 5 bases and J by 8 bases, with 18 bases between the two germline ends. CDR3 residues: CASSIMSQGGEKLFF. The CDR3 bases are TGTGCCAGCAGTATTATGTCACAGGGCGGAGAAAAACTGTTTTTT.

This chain links TRBV27 with TRBJ1-2; perhaps TRBD1 as D (6 bases). CDR1 is MNHEY, CDR2 SMNVEV, per germline (reference sequence). The CDR3 runs to 17 residues. Deletions cut 3 bases from V and 4 bases from J, with 21 bases between. In DNA, the CDR3 is TGTGCCAGCAGTTTTCAACCTGCGGGGGCGACTCTCTATGGCTACACCTTC. Protein: CASSFQPAGATLYGYTF.

J is TRBJ2-1 and V is TRBV29-1; 9 bases map to TRBD1. The CDR3 spans 15 residues. V lost 4 bases and J lost 6; bases outside the gene matches: 10. Per the germline V gene, CDR1 is SQVTM and CDR2 is ANQGSEA. The CDR3 reads CSVGRGTGPGNEQFF. For the CDR3, the DNA is TGCAGCGTTGGGAGGGGGACAGGGCCGGGCAATGAGCAGTTCTTC.

V usage is TRBV7-3 and J usage is TRBJ2-1; D perhaps matches TRBD1 (6 bases). V was shortened by 5 bases and J by 1 base, with 12 bases between the two germline ends. CDR1 and CDR2 (germline): SGHTA, FQGTGA. This CDR3 region has 15 residues. This CDR3 is CASSRSGESYNEQFF. CDR3 nucleotide sequence: TGTGCCAGCAGCAGATCAGGGGAGTCCTACAATGAGCAGTTCTTC.

About this clone itself: The junction shows a germline mismatch at one end, possibly a read error. The V call is TRBV6-5, the J call TRBJ1-1, with D hard to call. The CDR3 is 12 residues long. Germline values: CDR1 MNHEY, CDR2 SVGAGI. CDR3 loop: CAISDVPTYTFF. The CDR3 DNA reads as TGTGCCATCAGTGACGTCCCTACGTACACTTTCTTT.